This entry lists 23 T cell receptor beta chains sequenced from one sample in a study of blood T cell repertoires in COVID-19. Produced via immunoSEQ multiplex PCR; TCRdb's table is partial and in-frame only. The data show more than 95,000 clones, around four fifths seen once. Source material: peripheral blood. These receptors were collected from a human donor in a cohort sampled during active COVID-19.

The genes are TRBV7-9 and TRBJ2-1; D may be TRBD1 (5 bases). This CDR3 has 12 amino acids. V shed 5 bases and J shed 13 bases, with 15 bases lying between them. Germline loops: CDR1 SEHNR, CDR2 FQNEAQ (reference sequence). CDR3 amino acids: CASSGTGVGQFF. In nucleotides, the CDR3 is TGTGCCAGCAGCGGAACAGGCGTCGGACAGTTCTTC.

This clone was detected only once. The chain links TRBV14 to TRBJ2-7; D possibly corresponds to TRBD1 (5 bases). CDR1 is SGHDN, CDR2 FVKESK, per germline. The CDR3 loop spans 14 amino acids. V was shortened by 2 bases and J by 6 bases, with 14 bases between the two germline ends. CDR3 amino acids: CASSQLRAGSEQYF. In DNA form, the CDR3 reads TGTGCCAGCAGCCAACTGAGAGCAGGGTCCGAGCAGTACTTC.

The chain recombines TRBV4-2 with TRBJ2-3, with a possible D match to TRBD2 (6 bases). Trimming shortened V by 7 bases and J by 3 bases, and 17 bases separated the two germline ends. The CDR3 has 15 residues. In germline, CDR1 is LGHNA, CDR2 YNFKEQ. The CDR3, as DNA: TGTGCCAGCACCTTCTCGGACTACAATACAGATACGCAGTATTTT. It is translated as CASTFSDYNTDTQYF.

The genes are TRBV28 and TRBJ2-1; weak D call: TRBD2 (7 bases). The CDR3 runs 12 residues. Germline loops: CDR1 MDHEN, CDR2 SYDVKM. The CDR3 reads CAHGGLYNEQFF. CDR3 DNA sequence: TGTGCTCACGGGGGGCTATACAATGAGCAGTTCTTC. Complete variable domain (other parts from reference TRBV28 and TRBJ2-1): DVKVTQSSRYLVKRTGEKVFLECVQDMDHENMFWYRQDPGLGLRLIYFSYDVKMKEKGDIPEGYSVSREKKERFSLILESASTNQTSMYLCAHGGLYNEQFFGPGTRLTVL.

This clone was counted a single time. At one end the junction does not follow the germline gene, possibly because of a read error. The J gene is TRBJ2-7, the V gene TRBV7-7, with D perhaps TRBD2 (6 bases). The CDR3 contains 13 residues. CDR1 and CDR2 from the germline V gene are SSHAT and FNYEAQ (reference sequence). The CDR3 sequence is CASSPPGVYEQYF. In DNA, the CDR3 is TGTGCTAGCAGCCCCCCGGGGGTCTACGAGCAGTACTTC.

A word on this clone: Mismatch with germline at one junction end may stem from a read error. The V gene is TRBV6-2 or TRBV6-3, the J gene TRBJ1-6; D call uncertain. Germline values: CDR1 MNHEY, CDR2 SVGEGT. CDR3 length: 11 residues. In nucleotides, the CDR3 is TGTGCCACCAGTCGTAATTCACCCCTCCACTTT. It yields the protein CATSRNSPLHF.

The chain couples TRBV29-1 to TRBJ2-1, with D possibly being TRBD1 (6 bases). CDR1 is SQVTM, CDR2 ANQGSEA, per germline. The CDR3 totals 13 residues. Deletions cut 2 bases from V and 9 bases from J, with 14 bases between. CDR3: CSVENTGYLEQFF. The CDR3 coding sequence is TGCAGCGTTGAAAATACAGGGTATCTTGAGCAGTTCTTC.

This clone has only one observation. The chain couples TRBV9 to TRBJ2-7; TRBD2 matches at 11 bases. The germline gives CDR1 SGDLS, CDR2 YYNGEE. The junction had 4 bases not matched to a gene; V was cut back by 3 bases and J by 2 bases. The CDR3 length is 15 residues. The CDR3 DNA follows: TGTGCCAGCAGCGGGGGACTAGCGGCAACCTACGAGCAGTACTTC. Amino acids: CASSGGLAATYEQYF.

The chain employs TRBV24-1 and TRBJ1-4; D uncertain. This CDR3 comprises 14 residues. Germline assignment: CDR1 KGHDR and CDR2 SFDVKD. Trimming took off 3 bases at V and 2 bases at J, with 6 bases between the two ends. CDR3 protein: CATSDANTNEKLFF. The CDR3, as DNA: TGTGCCACCAGTGATGCGAACACTAATGAAAAACTGTTTTTT.

CDR3 in DNA: TGTGCCAGTAGCCGACGAACAAACGGGGAAGCTTTCTTT. Its translation is CASSRRTNGEAFF. This chain joins TRBV19 and TRBJ1-1; D remains unclear. CDR1 and CDR2 from the germline V gene are LNHDA and SQIVND (reference sequence). The length of the CDR3 is 13 residues. V shed 6 bases and J shed 8 bases, with 16 bases lying between them. The variable domain in full, with the rest retrieved from reference TRBV19 and TRBJ1-1, is DGGITQSPKYLFRKEGQNVTLSCEQNLNHDAMYWYRQDPGQGLRLIYYSQIVNDFQKGDIAEGYSVSREKKESFPLTVTSAQKNPTAFYLCASSRRTNGEAFFGQGTRLTVV.

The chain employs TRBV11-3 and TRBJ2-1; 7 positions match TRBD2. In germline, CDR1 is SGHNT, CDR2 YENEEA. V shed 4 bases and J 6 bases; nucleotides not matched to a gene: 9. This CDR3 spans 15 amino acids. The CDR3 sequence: CASSSAGALGNEQFF. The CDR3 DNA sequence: TGTGCCAGCAGCTCCGCGGGAGCACTAGGCAATGAGCAGTTCTTC.

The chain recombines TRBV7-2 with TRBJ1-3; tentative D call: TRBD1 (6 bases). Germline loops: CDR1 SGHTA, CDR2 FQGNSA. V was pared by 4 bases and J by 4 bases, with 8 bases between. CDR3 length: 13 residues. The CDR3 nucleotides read TGTGCCAGCAGCTCAGGGGCCGGAAACACCATATATTTT. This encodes CASSSGAGNTIYF.

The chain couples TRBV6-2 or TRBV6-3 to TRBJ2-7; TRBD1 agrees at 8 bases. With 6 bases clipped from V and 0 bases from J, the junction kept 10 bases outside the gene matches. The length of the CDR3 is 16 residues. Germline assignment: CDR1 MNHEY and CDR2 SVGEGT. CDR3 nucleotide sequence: TGTGCCAGCAGCCCCCAACCCGGGACAGGCTCCTACGAGCAGTACTTC. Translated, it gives CASSPQPGTGSYEQYF.

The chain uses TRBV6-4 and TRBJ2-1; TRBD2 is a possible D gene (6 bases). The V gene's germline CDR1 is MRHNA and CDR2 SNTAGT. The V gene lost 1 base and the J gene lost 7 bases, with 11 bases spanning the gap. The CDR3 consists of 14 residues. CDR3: CASSDWGSGNEQFF. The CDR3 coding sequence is TGTGCCAGCAGTGACTGGGGCAGCGGGAATGAGCAGTTCTTC.

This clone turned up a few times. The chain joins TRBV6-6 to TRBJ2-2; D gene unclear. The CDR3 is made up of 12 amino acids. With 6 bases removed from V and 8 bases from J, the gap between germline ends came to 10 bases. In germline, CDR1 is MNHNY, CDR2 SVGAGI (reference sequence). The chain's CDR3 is CASSAPRGELFF. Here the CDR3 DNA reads TGTGCCAGCAGCGCCCCGAGGGGGGAGCTGTTTTTT.

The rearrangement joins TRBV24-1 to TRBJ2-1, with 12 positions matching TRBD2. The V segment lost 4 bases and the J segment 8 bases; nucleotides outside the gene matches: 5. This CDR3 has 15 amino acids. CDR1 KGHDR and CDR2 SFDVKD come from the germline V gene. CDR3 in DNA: TGTGCCACCAGTGACCCGACTAGCGGGAGTGATGAGCAGTTCTTC. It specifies CATSDPTSGSDEQFF.

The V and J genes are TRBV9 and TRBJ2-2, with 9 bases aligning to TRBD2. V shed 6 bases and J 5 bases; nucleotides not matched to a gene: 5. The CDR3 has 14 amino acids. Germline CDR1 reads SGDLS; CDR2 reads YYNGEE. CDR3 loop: CASNLAGHTGELFF. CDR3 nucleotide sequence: TGTGCCAGCAACCTAGCGGGACATACCGGGGAGCTGTTTTTT. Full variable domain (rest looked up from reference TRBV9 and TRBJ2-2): DSGVTQTPKHLITATGQRVTLRCSPRSGDLSVYWYQQSLDQGLQFLIQYYNGEERAKGNILERFSAQQFPDLHSELNLSSLELGDSALYFCASNLAGHTGELFFGEGSRLTVL.

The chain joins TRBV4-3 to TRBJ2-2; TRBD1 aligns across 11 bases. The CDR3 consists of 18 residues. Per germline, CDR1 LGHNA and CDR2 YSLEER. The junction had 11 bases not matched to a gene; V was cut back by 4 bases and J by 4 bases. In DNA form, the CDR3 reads TGCGCCAGCAGCCCCCAAGGTCCCGGGACAGGGGGCACCGGGGAGCTGTTTTTT. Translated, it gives CASSPQGPGTGGTGELFF.

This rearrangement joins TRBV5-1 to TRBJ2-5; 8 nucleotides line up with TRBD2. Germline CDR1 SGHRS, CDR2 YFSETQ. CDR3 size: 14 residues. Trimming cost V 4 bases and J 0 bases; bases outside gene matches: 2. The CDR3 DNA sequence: TGCGCCAGCAGCCCGCGGGGGGACCAAGAGACCCAGTACTTC. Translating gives CASSPRGDQETQYF. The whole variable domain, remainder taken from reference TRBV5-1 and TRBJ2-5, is KAGVTQTPRYLIKTRGQQVTLSCSPISGHRSVSWYQQTPGQGLQFLFEYFSETQRNKGNFPGRFSGRQFSNSRSEMNVSTLELGDSALYLCASSPRGDQETQYFGPGTRLLVL.

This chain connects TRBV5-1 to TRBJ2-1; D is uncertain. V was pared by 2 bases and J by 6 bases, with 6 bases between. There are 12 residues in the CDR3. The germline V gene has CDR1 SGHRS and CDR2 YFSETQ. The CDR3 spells CASSFPGNEQFF. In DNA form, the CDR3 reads TGCGCCAGCAGCTTCCCGGGCAATGAGCAGTTCTTC.

The DNA of the CDR3 is TGCGCCAGCAGCCAAGATTTAAGGGGGAATCAGCCCCAGCATTTT. Protein: CASSQDLRGNQPQHF. The chain has TRBV4-1 and TRBJ1-5; D perhaps matches TRBD1 (6 bases). The CDR3 consists of 15 residues. Germline values: CDR1 MGHRA, CDR2 YSYEKL. The V gene lost 0 bases and the J gene lost 4 bases, with 10 bases spanning the gap.

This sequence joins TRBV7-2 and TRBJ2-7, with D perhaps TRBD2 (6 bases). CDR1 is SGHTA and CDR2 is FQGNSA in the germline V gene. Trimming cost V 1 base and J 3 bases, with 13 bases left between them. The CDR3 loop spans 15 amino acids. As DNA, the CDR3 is TGTGCCAGCAGCTTAGTGGAGGGGCCCCTCTACGAGCAGTACTTC. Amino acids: CASSLVEGPLYEQYF.

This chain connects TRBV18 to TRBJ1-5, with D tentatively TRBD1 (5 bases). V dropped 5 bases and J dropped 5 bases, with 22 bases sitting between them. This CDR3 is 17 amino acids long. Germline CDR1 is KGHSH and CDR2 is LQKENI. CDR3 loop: CASSSGSGGGAYQPQHF. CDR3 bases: TGTGCCAGCTCATCAGGGTCGGGCGGTGGGGCCTATCAGCCCCAGCATTTT.